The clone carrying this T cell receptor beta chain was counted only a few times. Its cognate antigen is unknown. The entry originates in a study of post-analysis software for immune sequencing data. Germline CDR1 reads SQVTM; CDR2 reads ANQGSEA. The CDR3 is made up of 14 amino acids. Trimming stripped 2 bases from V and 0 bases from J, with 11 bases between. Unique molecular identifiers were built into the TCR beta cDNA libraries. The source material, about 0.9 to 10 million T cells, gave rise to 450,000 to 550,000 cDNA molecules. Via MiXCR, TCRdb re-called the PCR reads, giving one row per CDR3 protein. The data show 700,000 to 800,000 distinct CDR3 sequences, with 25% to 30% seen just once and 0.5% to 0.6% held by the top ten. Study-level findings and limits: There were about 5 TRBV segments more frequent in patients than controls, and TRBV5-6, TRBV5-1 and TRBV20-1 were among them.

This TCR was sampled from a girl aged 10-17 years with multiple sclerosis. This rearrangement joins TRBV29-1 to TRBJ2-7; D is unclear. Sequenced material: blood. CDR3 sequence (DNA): TGCAGCGTTGAAATTAGTGGATCCTCCTACGAGCAGTACTTC. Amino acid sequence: CSVEISGSSYEQYF.